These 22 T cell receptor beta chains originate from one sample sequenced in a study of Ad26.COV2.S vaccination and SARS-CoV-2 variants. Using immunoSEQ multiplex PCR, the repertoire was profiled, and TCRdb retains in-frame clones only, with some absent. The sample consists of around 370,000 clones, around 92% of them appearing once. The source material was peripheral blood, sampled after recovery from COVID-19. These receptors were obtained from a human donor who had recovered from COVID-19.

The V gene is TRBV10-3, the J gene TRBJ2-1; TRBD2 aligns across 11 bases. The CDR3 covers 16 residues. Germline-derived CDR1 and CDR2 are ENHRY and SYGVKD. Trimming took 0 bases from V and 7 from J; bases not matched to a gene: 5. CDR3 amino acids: CAISESSGGARNEQFF. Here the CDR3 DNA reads TGTGCCATCAGTGAGTCTAGCGGGGGGGCCAGGAATGAGCAGTTCTTC.

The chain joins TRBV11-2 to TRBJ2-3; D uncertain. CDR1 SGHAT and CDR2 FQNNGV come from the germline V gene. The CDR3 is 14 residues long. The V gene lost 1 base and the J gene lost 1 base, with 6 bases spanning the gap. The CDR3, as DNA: TGTGCCAGCAGCTTAGTGGCGGGCACAGATACGCAGTATTTT. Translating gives CASSLVAGTDTQYF.

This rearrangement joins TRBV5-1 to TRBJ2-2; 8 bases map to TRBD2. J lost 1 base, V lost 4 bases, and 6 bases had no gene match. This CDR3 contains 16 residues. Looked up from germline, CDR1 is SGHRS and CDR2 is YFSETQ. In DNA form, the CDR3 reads TGCGCCAGCAGCGTACAACTAGCGGAGAACACCGGGGAGCTGTTTTTT. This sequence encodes CASSVQLAENTGELFF.

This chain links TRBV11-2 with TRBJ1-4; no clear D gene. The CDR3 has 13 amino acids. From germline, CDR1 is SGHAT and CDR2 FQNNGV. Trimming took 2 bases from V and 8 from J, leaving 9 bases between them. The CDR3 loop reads CASSLSPVEKLFF. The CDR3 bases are TGTGCCAGCAGCTTATCGCCCGTCGAAAAACTGTTTTTT.

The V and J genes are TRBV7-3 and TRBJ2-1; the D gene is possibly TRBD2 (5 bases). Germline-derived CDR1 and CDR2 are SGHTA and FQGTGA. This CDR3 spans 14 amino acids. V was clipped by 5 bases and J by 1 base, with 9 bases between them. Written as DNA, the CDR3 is TGTGCCAGCAGCCCTCGAGGGTCCTACAATGAGCAGTTCTTC. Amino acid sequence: CASSPRGSYNEQFF.

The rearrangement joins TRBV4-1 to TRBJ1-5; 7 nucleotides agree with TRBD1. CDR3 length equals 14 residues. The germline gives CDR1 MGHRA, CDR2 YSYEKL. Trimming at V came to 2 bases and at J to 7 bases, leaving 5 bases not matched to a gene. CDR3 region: CASSQQTGKQPQHF. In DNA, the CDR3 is TGCGCCAGCAGCCAACAGACAGGGAAACAGCCCCAGCATTTT.

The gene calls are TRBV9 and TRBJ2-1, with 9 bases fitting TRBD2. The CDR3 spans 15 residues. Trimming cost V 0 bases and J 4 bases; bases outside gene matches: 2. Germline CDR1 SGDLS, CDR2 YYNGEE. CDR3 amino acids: CASSVASGAYNEQFF. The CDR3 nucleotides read TGTGCCAGCAGCGTAGCTAGCGGGGCTTACAATGAGCAGTTCTTC. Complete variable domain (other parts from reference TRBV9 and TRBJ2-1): DSGVTQTPKHLITATGQRVTLRCSPRSGDLSVYWYQQSLDQGLQFLIQYYNGEERAKGNILERFSAQQFPDLHSELNLSSLELGDSALYFCASSVASGAYNEQFFGPGTRLTVL.

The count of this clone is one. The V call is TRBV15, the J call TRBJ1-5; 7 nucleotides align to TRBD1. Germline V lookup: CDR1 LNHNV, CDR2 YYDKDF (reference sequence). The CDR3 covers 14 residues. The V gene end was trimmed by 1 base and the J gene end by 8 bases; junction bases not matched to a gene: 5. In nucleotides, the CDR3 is TGTGCCACCAGCAGAGGACAGGGCTTTGAGCCCCAGCATTTT. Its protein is CATSRGQGFEPQHF.

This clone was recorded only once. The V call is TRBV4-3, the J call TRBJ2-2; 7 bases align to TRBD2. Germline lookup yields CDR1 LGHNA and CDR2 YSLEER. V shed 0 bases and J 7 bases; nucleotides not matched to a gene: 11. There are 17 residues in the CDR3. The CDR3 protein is CASSQDPWGGMSGELFF. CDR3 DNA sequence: TGCGCCAGCAGCCAAGACCCATGGGGGGGAATGAGCGGGGAGCTGTTTTTT.

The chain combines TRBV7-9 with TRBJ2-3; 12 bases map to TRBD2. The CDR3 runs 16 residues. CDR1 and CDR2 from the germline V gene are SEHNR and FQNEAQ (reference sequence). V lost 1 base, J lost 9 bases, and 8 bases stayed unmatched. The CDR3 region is CASSLETSGGSRTQYF. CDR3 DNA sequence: TGTGCCAGCAGCTTAGAGACTAGCGGGGGTTCGAGGACGCAGTATTTT.

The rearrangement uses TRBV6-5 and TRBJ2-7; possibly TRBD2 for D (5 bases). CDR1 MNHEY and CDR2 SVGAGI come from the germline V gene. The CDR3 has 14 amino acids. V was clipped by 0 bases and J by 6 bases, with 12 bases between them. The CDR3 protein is CASSYSKVAGEQYF. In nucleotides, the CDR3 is TGTGCCAGCAGTTACTCGAAAGTGGCGGGCGAGCAGTACTTC.

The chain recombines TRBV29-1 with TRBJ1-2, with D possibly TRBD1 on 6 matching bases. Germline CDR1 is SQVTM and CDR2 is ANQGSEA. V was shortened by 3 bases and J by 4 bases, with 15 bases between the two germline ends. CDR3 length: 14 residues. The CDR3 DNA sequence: TGCAGCGTTGAGGATACAGGGTTAGGCTATGGCTACACCTTC. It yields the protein CSVEDTGLGYGYTF.

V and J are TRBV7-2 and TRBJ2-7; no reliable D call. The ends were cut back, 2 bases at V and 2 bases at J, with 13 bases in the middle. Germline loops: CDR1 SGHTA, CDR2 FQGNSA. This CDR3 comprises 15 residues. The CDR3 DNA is TGTGCCAGCAGCTTATCTAGTTCTGTTCCCTACGAGCAGTACTTC. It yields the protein CASSLSSSVPYEQYF. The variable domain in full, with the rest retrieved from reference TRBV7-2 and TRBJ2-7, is GAGVSQSPSNKVTEKGKDVELRCDPISGHTALYWYRQSLGQGLEFLIYFQGNSAPDKSGLPSDRFSAERTGGSVSTLTIQRTQQEDSAVYLCASSLSSSVPYEQYFGPGTRLTVT.

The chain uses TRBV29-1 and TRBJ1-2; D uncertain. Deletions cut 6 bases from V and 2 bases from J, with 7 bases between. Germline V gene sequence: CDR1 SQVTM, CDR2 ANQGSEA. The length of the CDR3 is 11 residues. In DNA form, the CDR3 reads TGCAGCGTATACGAGAACTATGGCTACACCTTC. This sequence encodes CSVYENYGYTF.

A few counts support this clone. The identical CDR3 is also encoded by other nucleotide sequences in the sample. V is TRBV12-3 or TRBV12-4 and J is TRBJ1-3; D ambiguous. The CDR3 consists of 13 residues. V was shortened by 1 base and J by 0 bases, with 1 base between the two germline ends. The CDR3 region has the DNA TGTGCCAGCAGTTTAGGCTCTGGAAACACCATATATTTT. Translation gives CASSLGSGNTIYF.

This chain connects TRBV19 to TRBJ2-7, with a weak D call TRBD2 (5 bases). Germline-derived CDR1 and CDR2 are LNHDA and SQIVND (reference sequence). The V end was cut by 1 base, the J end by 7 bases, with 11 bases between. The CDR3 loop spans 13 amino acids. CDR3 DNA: TGTGCCAGTAGTATAGGTCGGCGCGGGGAGCAGTACTTC. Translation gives CASSIGRRGEQYF.

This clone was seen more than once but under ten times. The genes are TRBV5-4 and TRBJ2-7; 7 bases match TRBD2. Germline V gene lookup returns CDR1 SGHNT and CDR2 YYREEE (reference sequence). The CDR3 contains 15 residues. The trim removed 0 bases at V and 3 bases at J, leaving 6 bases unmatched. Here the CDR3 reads CASSLDGGGIYEQYF. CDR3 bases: TGTGCCAGCAGCTTGGATGGCGGGGGTATCTACGAGCAGTACTTC. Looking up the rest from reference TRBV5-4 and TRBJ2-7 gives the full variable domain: ETGVTQSPTHLIKTRGQQVTLRCSSQSGHNTVSWYQQALGQGPQFIFQYYREEENGRGNFPPRFSGLQFPNYSSELNVNALELDDSALYLCASSLDGGGIYEQYFGPGTRLTVT.

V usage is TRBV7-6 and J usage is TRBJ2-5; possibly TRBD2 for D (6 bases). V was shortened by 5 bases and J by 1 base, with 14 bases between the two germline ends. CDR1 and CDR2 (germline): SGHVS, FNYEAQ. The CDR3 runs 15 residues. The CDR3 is CASSPLGGAQETQYF. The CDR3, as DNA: TGTGCCAGCAGCCCCCTGGGCGGGGCCCAAGAGACCCAGTACTTC.

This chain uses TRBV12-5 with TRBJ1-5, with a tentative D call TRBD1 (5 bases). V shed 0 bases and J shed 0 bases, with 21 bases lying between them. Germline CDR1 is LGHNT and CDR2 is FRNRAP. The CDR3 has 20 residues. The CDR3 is CASGLVVNGAPDYSNQPQHF. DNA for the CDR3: TGTGCTAGTGGTTTGGTAGTGAACGGGGCGCCAGATTATAGCAATCAGCCCCAGCATTTT. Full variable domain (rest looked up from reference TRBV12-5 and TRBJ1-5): DARVTQTPRHKVTEMGQEVTMRCQPILGHNTVFWYRQTMMQGLELLAYFRNRAPLDDSGMPKDRFSAEMPDATLATLKIQPSEPRDSAVYFCASGLVVNGAPDYSNQPQHFGDGTRLSIL.

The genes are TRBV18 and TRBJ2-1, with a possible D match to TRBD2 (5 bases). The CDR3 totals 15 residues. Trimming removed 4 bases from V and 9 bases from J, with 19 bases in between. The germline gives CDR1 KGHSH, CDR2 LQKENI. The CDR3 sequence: CASSQGRAAPSEQFF. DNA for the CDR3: TGTGCCAGCTCACAAGGGAGAGCCGCCCCCAGTGAGCAGTTCTTC.

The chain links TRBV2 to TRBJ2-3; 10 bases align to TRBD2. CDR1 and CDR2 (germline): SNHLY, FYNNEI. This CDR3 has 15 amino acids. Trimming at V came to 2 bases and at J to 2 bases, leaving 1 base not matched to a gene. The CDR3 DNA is TGTGCCAGCAGTGAACTAGCGGGGGTCACAGATACGCAGTATTTT. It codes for CASSELAGVTDTQYF.

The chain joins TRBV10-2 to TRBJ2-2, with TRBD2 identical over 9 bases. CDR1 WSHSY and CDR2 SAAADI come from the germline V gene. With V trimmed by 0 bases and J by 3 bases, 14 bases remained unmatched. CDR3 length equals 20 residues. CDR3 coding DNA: TGCGCCAGCAGTGAGTCGACTTGGCGGGGGGGCCGCGGGGACACCGGGGAGCTGTTTTTT. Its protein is CASSESTWRGGRGDTGELFF.